This T cell receptor (beta chain) emerged from a study of blood T cell repertoires in COVID-19. The junction had 9 bases not matched to a gene; V was cut back by 7 bases and J by 4 bases. CDR3 length: 14 amino acids. The germline gives CDR1 MDHEN, CDR2 SYDVKM. Produced via immunoSEQ multiplex PCR; TCRdb's table is partial and in-frame only. The sample shows about 190,000 clones, approximately 90% of them seen only once. Sequenced: PBMCs or T cells enriched from blood (not recorded which). The rearrangement links TRBV28 to TRBJ1-1; 7 bases match TRBD1. This clonotype originated in a woman aged 40 to 55 in a cohort exposed to, infected with or recovered from COVID-19 (not recorded which). Here the CDR3 DNA reads TGTGCCAGCACTCAGGGGGATCGGGTCACTGAAGCTTTCTTT. It codes for CASTQGDRVTEAFF.